The 28 T cell receptor beta chains below all came from one sample that was sequenced in a study of cytomegalovirus exposure and HLA in healthy donors. It was with 60 Vbeta and 13 Jbeta primers that the PCR ran. Sequencing used immunoSEQ multiplex PCR; TCRdb keeps in-frame clones, though not all of them. The sample lists over 150,000 clones; over 70% were seen once. The sample was PBMCs. The receptors stem from a man aged 18 to 29 in good health and CMV-seropositive.

This chain uses TRBV19 with TRBJ2-3, with D possibly matching TRBD1 (5 bases). This CDR3 has 15 residues. From germline, CDR1 is LNHDA and CDR2 SQIVND (reference sequence). V was clipped by 3 bases and J by 0 bases, with 10 bases between them. The CDR3 loop reads CASSMTASSTDTQYF. In nucleotides, the CDR3 is TGTGCCAGTAGTATGACAGCCTCTAGCACAGATACGCAGTATTTT. Looking up the rest from reference TRBV19 and TRBJ2-3 gives the full variable domain: DGGITQSPKYLFRKEGQNVTLSCEQNLNHDAMYWYRQDPGQGLRLIYYSQIVNDFQKGDIAEGYSVSREKKESFPLTVTSAQKNPTAFYLCASSMTASSTDTQYFGPGTRLTVL.

The rearrangement uses TRBV7-2 and TRBJ2-5; 14 nucleotides line up with TRBD2. This CDR3 comprises 15 residues. With 5 bases clipped from V and 10 bases from J, the junction kept 9 bases outside the gene matches. Germline V CDR1 and CDR2: SGHTA, FQGNSA. The CDR3 coding sequence is TGTGCCAGCAGCCCGTGGACTAGCGGGGGGTTGGTCCAGTACTTC. It is translated as CASSPWTSGGLVQYF.

V usage is TRBV11-3 and J usage is TRBJ2-5; a weak D match, TRBD1 (5 bases). V was shortened by 5 bases and J by 5 bases, with 12 bases between the two germline ends. The CDR3 extends over 13 amino acids. Germline V gives CDR1 SGHNT, CDR2 YENEEA. The CDR3 DNA is TGTGCCAGCAGCCCAGGGCTAACGGAGACCCAGTACTTC. Protein sequence: CASSPGLTETQYF.

This clone came up a few times. This sequence joins TRBV7-2 and TRBJ1-2, with 9 bases lining up with TRBD1. Germline-derived CDR1 and CDR2 are SGHTA and FQGNSA. CDR3 length: 14 amino acids. The V segment lost 4 bases and the J segment 4 bases; nucleotides outside the gene matches: 4. CDR3 DNA: TGTGCCAGCAGCTCGGACAGGGGCCCCTATGGCTACACCTTC. Its translation is CASSSDRGPYGYTF.

The J gene is TRBJ1-1, the V gene TRBV5-1; D is unclear. Germline CDR1 and CDR2: SGHRS and YFSETQ. The V and J ends lost 5 bases and 0 bases respectively, with 11 bases between them. The CDR3 has 14 residues. The CDR3 reads CASRLSSMNTEAFF. CDR3 DNA sequence: TGCGCCAGCAGGCTGAGTTCCATGAACACTGAAGCTTTCTTT.

V is TRBV7-2 and J is TRBJ2-5; 7 bases are shared with TRBD1. The CDR3 has 13 amino acids. The trim removed 5 bases at V and 2 bases at J, leaving 2 bases unmatched. The germline V gene has CDR1 SGHTA and CDR2 FQGNSA. The CDR3: CASSRGQQETQYF. The CDR3 nucleotides read TGTGCCAGCAGCCGGGGACAGCAAGAGACCCAGTACTTC.

The V and J genes are TRBV5-4 and TRBJ1-3; no clear D gene. Trimming left V 4 bases short and J 1 base short, with 15 bases between. This CDR3 has 16 amino acids. CDR1 is SGHNT, CDR2 YYREEE, per germline (reference sequence). In nucleotides, the CDR3 is TGTGCCAGCAGCCCCGGAGCGTCAATTTCTGGAAACACCATATATTTT. It yields the protein CASSPGASISGNTIYF.

The gene calls are TRBV5-6 and TRBJ2-5; perhaps TRBD1 as D (6 bases). Trimming shortened V by 0 bases and J by 0 bases, and 15 bases separated the two germline ends. Germline loops: CDR1 SGHDT, CDR2 YYEEEE. The CDR3 covers 17 residues. The CDR3 region is CASSLGTGTSYQETQYF. The CDR3, as DNA: TGTGCCAGCAGCTTGGGTACCGGGACATCGTACCAAGAGACCCAGTACTTC. The whole variable domain, remainder taken from reference TRBV5-6 and TRBJ2-5, is DAGVTQSPTHLIKTRGQQVTLRCSPKSGHDTVSWYQQALGQGPQFIFQYYEEEERQRGNFPDRFSGHQFPNYSSELNVNALLLGDSALYLCASSLGTGTSYQETQYFGPGTRLLVL.

This chain's CDR3 is CASSKGLAVYNEQFF. Here the CDR3 DNA reads TGTGCCAGCAGCAAAGGGCTAGCGGTGTACAATGAGCAGTTCTTC. The chain combines TRBV21-1 with TRBJ2-1; the DNA was not compared with TRBD2, the D call given in the table. TRBV21-1 is a listed pseudogene. The CDR3 has 15 amino acids.

The CDR3 DNA sequence: TGTGCCAGCAGTGGGACAGGGAACCAGCCCCAGCATTTT. This sequence encodes CASSGTGNQPQHF. V and J are TRBV6-1 and TRBJ1-5; 8 bases match TRBD1. The CDR3 runs 13 residues. CDR1 and CDR2 (germline): MNHNS, SASEGT. J gave up 7 bases and V 4 bases, and 3 bases lay outside the gene matches.

The gene calls are TRBV18 and TRBJ2-7; 14 nucleotides align to TRBD2. Germline CDR1 is KGHSH and CDR2 is LQKENI. V shed 4 bases, J shed 7 bases, and the junction held 12 bases outside the gene matches. This CDR3 is 17 amino acids long. The CDR3 region is CASSLGLAGGPFEEQYF. As DNA, the CDR3 is TGTGCCAGCTCACTCGGACTAGCGGGAGGCCCGTTTGAGGAGCAGTACTTC.

The gene calls are TRBV20-1 and TRBJ2-3; D is undetermined. The germline CDR1 and CDR2 sequences are DFQATT and SNEGSKA (reference sequence). The germline V and J ends were trimmed by 4 bases and 10 bases, with 12 bases remaining between them. The CDR3 contains 11 residues. The chain's CDR3 is CSATPSSSQYF. The CDR3 DNA follows: TGCAGTGCTACGCCTTCCAGTTCGCAGTATTTT.

This chain joins TRBV30 and TRBJ2-1; tentative D call: TRBD1 (5 bases). CDR1 is GTSNPN and CDR2 is SVGIG in the germline V gene (reference sequence). The ends were cut back, 3 bases at V and 6 bases at J, with 6 bases in the middle. CDR3 length: 11 residues. The CDR3 DNA sequence: TGTGCCTGGAGGGGGCTCAATGAGCAGTTCTTC. Translating it yields CAWRGLNEQFF.

The V gene is TRBV9, the J gene TRBJ2-1; 11 bases align to TRBD2. V was clipped by 2 bases and J by 4 bases; unmatched bases: 5. The CDR3 totals 16 residues. Germline lookup yields CDR1 SGDLS and CDR2 YYNGEE. The CDR3 DNA reads as TGTGCCAGCAGCGTGGTACTAGCGGGAGAGTACAATGAGCAGTTCTTC. Translated, it gives CASSVVLAGEYNEQFF.

This clone was picked up one time. This chain connects TRBV6-6 to TRBJ1-1, with no clear D. CDR1 and CDR2 (germline): MNHNY, SVGAGI (reference sequence). The CDR3 has 15 residues. The V end lost 1 base, the J end lost 3 bases, and 12 bases lay between the germline ends. The chain's CDR3 is CASSYLSVRDTEAFF. The CDR3 nucleotides read TGTGCCAGCAGTTACTTGTCGGTGAGGGACACTGAAGCTTTCTTT.

This clone has just a few counts. The chain joins TRBV4-3 to TRBJ2-2; 8 bases map to TRBD1. The junction had 1 base not matched to a gene; V was cut back by 6 bases and J by 1 base. Germline CDR1 LGHNA, CDR2 YSLEER. The CDR3 contains 14 residues. The DNA of the CDR3 is TGCGCCAGCAGTGGGACAGGGAACACCGGGGAGCTGTTTTTT. Protein product: CASSGTGNTGELFF.

The chain is built from TRBV7-2 and TRBJ1-5; the D is unclear. The CDR3 length is 15 residues. CDR1 is SGHTA and CDR2 is FQGNSA in the germline V gene. Trimming cost V 4 bases and J 5 bases, with 15 bases left between them. DNA for the CDR3: TGTGCCAGCAGCTCGGAGACGGGATTTTATCAGCCCCAGCATTTT. Amino acid sequence: CASSSETGFYQPQHF.

The rearrangement links TRBV30 to TRBJ1-6; 7 bases match TRBD1. V lost 5 bases and J lost 7; bases outside the gene matches: 5. The CDR3 runs to 13 residues. CDR1 is GTSNPN and CDR2 is SVGIG in the germline V gene (reference sequence). The chain's CDR3 is CAWFRDSNSPLHF. The CDR3 DNA reads as TGTGCCTGGTTCCGGGACAGCAATTCACCCCTCCACTTT.

The chain uses TRBV19 and TRBJ2-7; TRBD1 matches at 10 bases. Germline-derived CDR1 and CDR2 are LNHDA and SQIVND (reference sequence). The ends lost 6 bases at V and 4 bases at J; junction bases unmatched: 6. This CDR3 comprises 14 residues. The CDR3 reads CASSAGTGDYEQYF. CDR3 sequence (DNA): TGTGCCAGTAGCGCCGGGACAGGGGATTACGAGCAGTACTTC.

The rearrangement joins TRBV11-3 to TRBJ1-2; tentative D call: TRBD1 (6 bases). CDR3 length equals 15 residues. Germline CDR1 SGHNT, CDR2 YENEEA. Trimming shortened V by 3 bases and J by 4 bases, and 15 bases separated the two germline ends. The CDR3 is CASSFPRGLFYGYTF. CDR3 DNA sequence: TGTGCCAGCAGCTTTCCGAGGGGGTTATTCTATGGCTACACCTTC.

This clone was picked up a small number of times. The chain carries TRBV7-2 and TRBJ1-2; 9 bases map to TRBD1. Germline V gene sequence: CDR1 SGHTA, CDR2 FQGNSA. This CDR3 has 16 amino acids. V shed 1 base and J 4 bases; nucleotides not matched to a gene: 7. The CDR3 loop is CASSLGGQGSSYGYTF. The CDR3 DNA follows: TGTGCCAGCAGCTTAGGGGGACAGGGAAGTTCCTATGGCTACACCTTC.

This chain joins TRBV7-2 and TRBJ2-2; 8 bases line up with TRBD2. V shed 3 bases, J shed 5 bases, and the junction held 8 bases outside the gene matches. The CDR3 runs 16 residues. CDR1 SGHTA and CDR2 FQGNSA come from the germline V gene. In DNA form, the CDR3 reads TGTGCCAGCAGCTTCTATAGCGGGGTCGGAACCGGGGAGCTGTTTTTT. The encoded protein is CASSFYSGVGTGELFF.

The gene calls are TRBV6-5 and TRBJ1-3; maybe TRBD1 (6 bases). The ends were cut back, 1 base at V and 2 bases at J, with 12 bases in the middle. Germline V lookup: CDR1 MNHEY, CDR2 SVGAGI. This CDR3 region has 16 residues. CDR3 in amino acids: CASSYFQQGTGNTIYF. DNA for the CDR3: TGTGCCAGCAGTTACTTCCAGCAGGGGACTGGAAACACCATATATTTT.

This clone was observed once. CDR3 in DNA: TGTGCCAGCAGATTCCGGGACAGGGACACCGGGGAGCTGTTTTTT. Protein: CASRFRDRDTGELFF. The rearrangement links TRBV7-8 to TRBJ2-2, with 9 bases identical to TRBD1. Germline lookup yields CDR1 SGHVS and CDR2 FQNEAQ. The CDR3 runs 15 residues. The V and J ends lost 6 bases and 3 bases, in that order; junction bases with no gene match: 5.

This clone was counted once. One junction end does not reproduce the germline sequence, and a read error may be involved. The chain uses TRBV9 and TRBJ2-3, with 14 nucleotides matching TRBD2. The CDR3 is made up of 18 amino acids. Germline V CDR1 and CDR2: SGDLS, YYNGEE. This CDR3 reads CASSVATRLAGGLEYAVF. CDR3 DNA sequence: TGTGCCAGCAGCGTAGCTACCCGACTAGCGGGGGGGCTTGAATACGCAGTATTT.

This clone was detected a few times. The chain carries TRBV13 and TRBJ2-1, with 7 bases lining up with TRBD1. Germline assignment: CDR1 PRHDT and CDR2 FYEKMQ (reference sequence). This CDR3 is 16 amino acids long. Trimming removed 1 base from V and 2 bases from J; junction bases left unmatched: 5. In DNA form, the CDR3 reads TGTGCCAGCAGCTTAGAAGGACAGGCAGCCTACAATGAGCAGTTCTTC. Translated, it gives CASSLEGQAAYNEQFF.

J is TRBJ1-6 and V is TRBV4-2, with unresolved D. The CDR3 extends over 19 amino acids. Per germline, CDR1 LGHNA and CDR2 YNFKEQ. Trimming shortened V by 1 base and J by 0 bases, and 16 bases separated the two germline ends. The chain's CDR3 is CASSQAVSAASSYNSPLHF. The DNA for the CDR3 is TGTGCCAGCAGCCAAGCTGTCAGTGCAGCGAGCTCCTATAATTCACCCCTCCACTTT.

The J gene is TRBJ2-2, the V gene TRBV15; D is undetermined. CDR1 and CDR2 from the germline V gene are LNHNV and YYDKDF (reference sequence). V was shortened by 5 bases and J by 8 bases, with 6 bases between the two germline ends. This CDR3 comprises 11 residues. The CDR3 DNA follows: TGTGCCACCAGCCGTCTTGGGGAGCTGTTTTTT. It specifies CATSRLGELFF. The full variable domain, with the rest looked up from reference TRBV15 and TRBJ2-2, is DAMVIQNPRYQVTQFGKPVTLSCSQTLNHNVMYWYQQKSSQAPKLLFHYYDKDFNNEADTPDNFQSRRPNTSFCFLDIRSPGLGDTAMYLCATSRLGELFFGEGSRLTVL.